Below, one T cell receptor beta chain is given with its context. Its cognate antigen is unknown. Here immunoSEQ multiplex PCR was the method, and the copy in TCRdb shows in-frame clones only, minus some. The sample holds approximately 250,000 clones, about 83% seen once. The source of the sample is a study of Ad26.COV2.S vaccination and SARS-CoV-2 variants. General study results and limits: Compared with placebo recipients, vaccine recipients had higher spike-specific TCR breadth. Measurement of non-spike TCR breadth gave similar results in vaccine and placebo recipients.

The CDR3 contains 18 residues. Trimming took 5 bases from V and 6 from J, leaving 25 bases between them. CDR1 and CDR2 (germline): MNHNY, SVGAGI (reference sequence). The sample's treatment: about 20 received Ad26.COV2.S at low or high dose, single or two shots; about 5 received placebo; per-sample allocation not given. Vaccine and placebo recipients were sampled on day 63 after the first injection. The source is a person between 18 and 65 years old who received the Ad26.COV2.S COVID-19 vaccine or a placebo. The V and J genes are TRBV6-6 and TRBJ1-4; D may be TRBD1 (6 bases). Sequencing used peripheral blood, obtained in a trial of Ad26.COV2.S vaccine versus placebo. CDR3 protein: CASSPNTQTGTPYEKLFF. The CDR3 DNA follows: TGTGCCAGCAGTCCCAATACCCAGACCGGGACACCCTATGAAAAACTGTTTTTT.